This T cell receptor (beta chain) is from a study of T cells in Graves' hyperthyroidism and ophthalmopathy. About the study: At the time of initial diagnosis and before any treatment, peripheral blood was collected. Study-wide findings and caveats: From stable hyperthyroidism, ophthalmopathy was separated by a 13 V-J model. Most clonotypes expanded in thyroid above 0.001 were likewise present in blood.

What was amplified from RNA transcripts were TCR beta CDR3 regions. The primer set for the first-round RT-PCR of the TCR CDR3 was HTBI. Each CDR3 protein is one row after TCRdb ran MiXCR on the multiplex PCR reads. The sample lists roughly 360,000 distinct CDR3 sequences, roughly 13% occurring once. V was pared by 3 bases and J by 1 base, with 13 bases between. From germline, CDR1 is SNHLY and CDR2 FYNNEI. The length of the CDR3 is 16 residues. Diagnosis of hyperthyroidism was new in patients aged 18 to 65, and its duration was under 2 months. In its sample, this clonotype was seen many times. As yet, its antigen is unknown.

The J gene is TRBJ2-1, the V gene TRBV2; D possibly corresponds to TRBD2 (7 bases). Source material: blood. This sequence was found in a man aged 30-40 years with Graves' hyperthyroidism that later progressed to Graves' ophthalmopathy. The CDR3 loop is CASSDVRGGSYNEQFF. The CDR3, as DNA: TGTGCCAGCAGTGATGTAAGGGGGGGTTCCTACAATGAGCAGTTCTTC.